One sample yielded the 21 T cell receptor beta chains listed below, sequenced in a study of CD8+ T cells in alopecia areata. RNA was extracted and reverse transcribed into cDNA as the sequencing template. Measured with immunoSEQ multiplex PCR; TCRdb has only the in-frame clones, and not every one. The profile covers a few hundred thousand clones, with roughly 56% appearing a single time and about 1.6% taken by the ten largest. Treatment described: oral pan-JAK inhibitor, 5-10 mg twice daily. Sequencing was performed on CD4+ T cells sorted from blood, taken at week 4, from a patient treated with tofacitinib. The origin of the receptors is a human donor with alopecia areata.

The chain recombines TRBV4-3 with TRBJ2-1; D remains unclear. Germline V gene sequence: CDR1 LGHNA, CDR2 YSLEER. The CDR3 consists of 15 residues. The V end lost 5 bases, the J end lost 6 bases, and 17 bases lay between the germline ends. The CDR3 reads CASSLWNKWGNEQFF. CDR3 bases: TGCGCCAGCAGCTTGTGGAACAAATGGGGCAATGAGCAGTTCTTC.

V gene TRBV25-1 combines with J gene TRBJ1-5; TRBD1 matches 8 bases. Germline values: CDR1 MGHDK, CDR2 SYGVNS. The CDR3 runs 14 residues. Unmatched junction bases numbered 9, after V lost 9 bases and J lost 5 bases. This chain's CDR3 is CASAPGGGYQPQHF. As DNA, the CDR3 is TGTGCCAGTGCCCCAGGGGGCGGTTATCAGCCCCAGCATTTT.

The V gene is TRBV19, the J gene TRBJ1-2, with 12 bases fitting TRBD1. CDR3 length: 14 residues. Unmatched junction bases numbered 13, after V lost 6 bases and J lost 14 bases. Germline CDR1 LNHDA, CDR2 SQIVND (reference sequence). This chain's CDR3 is CASRPQGTGGSWTF. CDR3 DNA: TGTGCCAGTAGGCCCCAGGGGACAGGGGGCTCATGGACCTTC.

The genes are TRBV5-4 and TRBJ2-5, with 7 bases aligning to TRBD1. Germline V gives CDR1 SGHNT, CDR2 YYREEE (reference sequence). With V trimmed by 4 bases and J by 0 bases, 6 bases remained unmatched. The CDR3 runs 15 residues. CDR3 protein: CASSPKTGDQETQYF. CDR3 sequence (DNA): TGTGCCAGCAGCCCTAAAACAGGGGACCAAGAGACCCAGTACTTC.

The genes are TRBV5-1 and TRBJ2-1; D is unresolved. This CDR3 region has 14 residues. Germline CDR1 SGHRS, CDR2 YFSETQ. Trimming removed 0 bases from V and 6 bases from J, with 10 bases in between. This CDR3 is CASSLDRVGNEQFF. The CDR3 DNA reads as TGCGCCAGCAGCTTGGATAGGGTAGGCAATGAGCAGTTCTTC.

This chain links TRBV6-5 with TRBJ2-7; possibly TRBD2 for D (6 bases). This CDR3 comprises 14 residues. Trimming removed 5 bases from V and 2 bases from J, with 13 bases in between. From germline, CDR1 is MNHEY and CDR2 SVGAGI. The CDR3 protein is CASSAGLTTYEQYF. CDR3 DNA: TGTGCCAGCAGTGCGGGACTTACCACCTACGAGCAGTACTTC.

In this sample, this clone turned up many times. V and J are TRBV13 and TRBJ2-5, with D uncertain. The CDR3 consists of 14 residues. The germline V gene encodes CDR1 PRHDT and CDR2 FYEKMQ (reference sequence). The V end lost 1 base, the J end lost 2 bases, and 8 bases lay between the germline ends. The CDR3 DNA sequence: TGTGCCAGCAGCTTAGCCGGACCACAAGAGACCCAGTACTTC. Its protein is CASSLAGPQETQYF.

The chain couples TRBV29-1 to TRBJ2-3; D possibly uses TRBD1 or TRBD2 (6 bases each). Germline V lookup: CDR1 SQVTM, CDR2 ANQGSEA. V was trimmed by 0 bases and J by 3 bases, leaving 16 bases between them. CDR3 length: 16 residues. CDR3 nucleotides: TGCAGCGTTGAAGATCGGGGGACACAGCGGACAGATACGCAGTATTTT. This translates into CSVEDRGTQRTDTQYF.

The V and J genes are TRBV4-2 and TRBJ1-5; D call uncertain. This CDR3 has 14 residues. V lost 2 bases and J 8 bases, leaving 13 bases between the germline ends. Germline assignment: CDR1 LGHNA and CDR2 YNFKEQ. The CDR3 DNA is TGTGCCAGCAGCCAATCCGACCCGAGGGAGCCCCAGCATTTT. This translates into CASSQSDPREPQHF.

This clone was picked up one time. V is TRBV2 and J is TRBJ2-7, with D possibly being TRBD1 (5 bases). The germline V and J ends were trimmed by 6 bases and 7 bases, with 16 bases remaining between them. In germline, CDR1 is SNHLY, CDR2 FYNNEI. The CDR3 loop spans 13 amino acids. CDR3 nucleotides: TGTGCCAGCAGGGTAATCCAGGGCGGTGAGCAGTACTTC. This encodes CASRVIQGGEQYF. Combining the CDR3 with reference TRBV2 and TRBJ2-7 gives the whole variable domain EPEVTQTPSHQVTQMGQEVILRCVPISNHLYFYWYRQILGQKVEFLVSFYNNEISEKSEIFDDQFSVERPDGSNFTLKIRSTKLEDSAMYFCASRVIQGGEQYFGPGTRLTVT.

The table lists this clone with a count of one. CDR3 sequence (DNA): TGTGCCAGCACGGGCAGGTCCCACGAGCAGTACTTC. This encodes CASTGRSHEQYF. The chain recombines TRBV2 with TRBJ2-7; no reliable D call. The CDR3 length is 12 residues. Germline CDR1 reads SNHLY; CDR2 reads FYNNEI. Between the trimmed V and J ends, which lost 7 bases and 5 bases, there was a span of 12 bases.

V and J are TRBV7-9 and TRBJ2-1; TRBD1 aligns across 7 bases. CDR3 length: 15 residues. Germline-derived CDR1 and CDR2 are SEHNR and FQNEAQ (reference sequence). The J segment lost 0 bases and the V segment lost 2 bases, leaving 1 base of the junction unmatched. In DNA, the CDR3 is TGTGCCAGCAGCTTACGGGACAGCTCCTACAATGAGCAGTTCTTC. The encoded protein is CASSLRDSSYNEQFF.

The chain uses TRBV5-1 and TRBJ2-3; the D is unclear. Trimming took 0 bases from V and 3 from J, leaving 11 bases between them. Germline values: CDR1 SGHRS, CDR2 YFSETQ. CDR3 size: 15 residues. In DNA form, the CDR3 reads TGCGCCAGCAGCTTGGACACCAGAGTTACAGATACGCAGTATTTT. Its translation is CASSLDTRVTDTQYF.

The chain employs TRBV2 and TRBJ1-2, with 7 positions matching TRBD1. Looked up from germline, CDR1 is SNHLY and CDR2 is FYNNEI. V lost 6 bases and J lost 5; bases outside the gene matches: 12. This CDR3 region has 15 residues. CDR3 DNA sequence: TGTGCCAGCAGAGAACAGGACAGGCTTACATATGGCTACACCTTC. It specifies CASREQDRLTYGYTF.

This clone showed up just a few times. The chain carries TRBV6-5 and TRBJ2-5; a possible D gene is TRBD1 (6 bases). Germline-derived CDR1 and CDR2 are MNHEY and SVGAGI. Trimming removed 0 bases at V and 2 bases at J, with 10 bases between. The CDR3 is 15 amino acids. The chain's CDR3 is CASSYSKGVQETQYF. CDR3 sequence (DNA): TGTGCCAGCAGTTACTCCAAGGGGGTTCAAGAGACCCAGTACTTC.

The gene calls are TRBV7-9 and TRBJ2-1; no clear D. The CDR3 loop spans 11 amino acids. The germline V gene has CDR1 SEHNR and CDR2 FQNEAQ (reference sequence). Trimming took off 3 bases at V and 10 bases at J, with 7 bases between the two ends. CDR3 residues: CASSFGGEQFF. In DNA, the CDR3 is TGTGCCAGCAGCTTCGGCGGAGAGCAGTTCTTC.

The CDR3 reads CASSQGLDSATQYF. Here the CDR3 DNA reads TGCGCCAGCAGCCAAGGATTGGACTCAGCTACGCAGTATTTT. The chain joins TRBV4-3 to TRBJ2-3; perhaps TRBD2 as D (5 bases). The CDR3 length is 14 residues. Deletions cut 1 base from V and 8 bases from J, with 13 bases between. Germline CDR1 LGHNA, CDR2 YSLEER.

This clone was seen a handful of times. The genes are TRBV7-6 and TRBJ1-2; TRBD1 agrees at 9 bases. Germline V gene data show CDR1 as SGHVS and CDR2 as FNYEAQ. CDR3 length: 15 amino acids. V lost 4 bases, J lost 2 bases, and 5 bases stayed unmatched. For the CDR3, the DNA is TGTGCCAGCAGCTCCCGACAGGGGGTAAACTATGGCTACACCTTC. Its translation: CASSSRQGVNYGYTF. Full variable domain (missing parts from reference TRBV7-6 and TRBJ1-2): GAGVSQSPRYKVTKRGQDVALRCDPISGHVSLYWYRQALGQGPEFLTYFNYEAQQDKSGLPNDRFSAERPEGSISTLTIQRTEQRDSAMYRCASSSRQGVNYGYTFGSGTRLTVV.

This chain connects TRBV15 to TRBJ1-2; TRBD1 is a possible D gene (6 bases). The CDR3 extends over 14 amino acids. The V gene's germline CDR1 is LNHNV and CDR2 YYDKDF (reference sequence). The V gene lost 2 bases and the J gene lost 3 bases, with 10 bases spanning the gap. CDR3 loop: CATSRSQGYYGYTF. The CDR3 DNA sequence: TGTGCCACCAGCAGATCACAGGGCTACTATGGCTACACCTTC.

In DNA, the CDR3 is TGTGCCAGCAGTGGGGATAATTCACCCCTCCACTTT. Translated, it gives CASSGDNSPLHF. V and J are TRBV2 and TRBJ1-6; D call uncertain. The V gene's germline CDR1 is SNHLY and CDR2 FYNNEI. The CDR3 length is 12 residues. With 4 bases removed from V and 5 bases from J, the gap between germline ends came to 3 bases. The entire variable domain, with the rest obtained from reference TRBV2 and TRBJ1-6, is as follows: EPEVTQTPSHQVTQMGQEVILRCVPISNHLYFYWYRQILGQKVEFLVSFYNNEISEKSEIFDDQFSVERPDGSNFTLKIRSTKLEDSAMYFCASSGDNSPLHFGNGTRLTVT.

Concerning this clone itself: The sample holds other DNA sequences that translate to the same CDR3. The chain combines TRBV27 with TRBJ1-1; D not certain. This CDR3 spans 12 amino acids. Germline CDR1 and CDR2: MNHEY and SMNVEV (reference sequence). V was shortened by 8 bases and J by 3 bases, with 10 bases between the two germline ends. CDR3 sequence (DNA): TGTGCCAGCCGCGGTCTAGACACTGAAGCTTTCTTT. Amino acids: CASRGLDTEAFF.